The entry below describes one T cell receptor (beta chain). Antigen unknown. This entry is derived from a study of cytomegalovirus exposure and HLA in healthy donors. Broader study findings: In the analysis, some V segments, TRBV6-2 and TRBV6-3 included, were excluded as indistinguishable.

CDR3 length equals 14 residues. Germline V gene data show CDR1 as SGDLS and CDR2 as YYNGEE. Trimming left V 2 bases short and J 4 bases short, with 12 bases between. A multiplex PCR was run with 60 Vbeta primers and 13 Jbeta primers. Assay used: immunoSEQ multiplex PCR; TCRdb lists only in-frame clones, some missing. The table has under 35,000 clones, about 63% seen once. Sequences were obtained from PBMCs. This clonotype was sampled from a man in his fifties in good health and CMV-seropositive. V gene TRBV9 combines with J gene TRBJ1-2, with TRBD1 as a possible D gene (5 bases). The CDR3 DNA is TGTGCCAGCAGCGTCTCCCAGGGATCCTATGGCTACACCTTC. This codes for CASSVSQGSYGYTF. Using reference TRBV9 and TRBJ1-2 for the parts outside the CDR3, the full variable domain is DSGVTQTPKHLITATGQRVTLRCSPRSGDLSVYWYQQSLDQGLQFLIQYYNGEERAKGNILERFSAQQFPDLHSELNLSSLELGDSALYFCASSVSQGSYGYTFGSGTRLTVV.